This TCR beta chain was sequenced in a study of control samples from healthy donors and cancer patients. The CDR3 covers 13 residues. Germline lookup yields CDR1 SEHNR and CDR2 FQNEAQ (reference sequence). The V segment lost 10 bases and the J segment 5 bases; nucleotides outside the gene matches: 7. Repertoires were generated with immunoSEQ multiplex PCR, while TCRdb's copy carries only in-frame clones and drops some. This sample has approximately 52,000 clones, with about nine tenths found just once. The source of this sequence is a man aged 60 to 69 with head and neck cancer. The rearrangement links TRBV7-9 to TRBJ2-1; 8 bases agree with TRBD2. The sequenced sample was PBMCs. CDR3 protein: CATNGRGDNEQFF. The CDR3 coding sequence is TGTGCCACGAACGGGAGGGGTGACAATGAGCAGTTCTTC.